This is a list of T cell receptor beta chains from one sample in a study of response to subunit inactivated influenza vaccine. Using its own MiXCR run on the RT-PCR reads, TCRdb lists one record per CDR3 protein. The sample lists some 850,000 distinct CDR3 sequences; under 20% were seen once. The sequencing here drew on PBMCs from blood, taken 4 to 6 days after vaccination. The receptors were gathered from a man aged 50 to 59 who received an inactivated influenza vaccine. Each CDR3 is given with its conserved first and last residue. The order of the fields is V gene, D gene, J gene, CDR3 length, clone size, CDR3 DNA, CDR3 protein. A D gene is named only where the DNA matches it firmly. Some rows mark clone size as missing; the rest say once, few, many or name a class of expanded clone.

TRBV20-1	.	TRBJ1-6	15	few	TGCAGTGCTAGAGGTTGGTCGGGGGAGAGTTCACCCCTCCACTTT	CSARGWSGESSPLHF
TRBV6-2/TRBV6-3	.	TRBJ2-7	14	.	TGTGCCAGCAGTCAAGACCTAAGATCCTACGAGCAGTACTTC	CASSQDLRSYEQYF
TRBV12-3/TRBV12-4	TRBD2	TRBJ2-5	15	few	TGTGCCAGCAGTAAACTAGCGGGGGCACAAGAGACCCAGTACTTC	CASSKLAGAQETQYF
TRBV12-3/TRBV12-4	TRBD1	TRBJ1-3	14	few	TGTGCCAGCAGTGACGGGACAGGAAAAAACACCATATATTTT	CASSDGTGKNTIYF
TRBV5-1	.	TRBJ2-1	13	few	TGCGCCAGCAGACTCGGACGGGACAATGAGCAGTTCTTC	CASRLGRDNEQFF
TRBV6-2/TRBV6-3	.	TRBJ2-7	12	few	TGTGCCAGCACCATAGAGGGCTTCGAGCAGTACTTC	CASTIEGFEQYF
TRBV7-2	TRBD2	TRBJ2-7	16	few	TGTGCCAGCAGCTTCCTTTCTAGCGGGAGGGCCTACGAGCAGTACTTC	CASSFLSSGRAYEQYF
TRBV29-1	TRBD2	TRBJ2-7	14	few	TGCAGCGTTGATTTCGGACTAGGACGTAAGGAGCAGTACTTC	CSVDFGLGRKEQYF
TRBV9	TRBD2	TRBJ2-1	16	.	TGTGCCAGCAGCGTAGGTTCGCGGGAGGGCCGCAGTGAGCAGTTCTTC	CASSVGSREGRSEQFF
TRBV29-1	.	TRBJ2-7	13	many	TGCAGCGTTGGGACACGCCTCTCCTACGAGCAGTACTTC	CSVGTRLSYEQYF
TRBV7-9	TRBD2	TRBJ2-1	15	.	TGTGCCAGCAGCAAAACTAGCGGGGGCCCTAATGAGCAGTTCTTC	CASSKTSGGPNEQFF
TRBV4-2	TRBD1	TRBJ2-5	14	.	TGTGCCAGCAGCCACAGGGACAGGGATGAGACCCAGTACTTC	CASSHRDRDETQYF
TRBV20-1	.	TRBJ2-1	13	many	TGCAGTGCTAGTCCGGGAGCCCACAATGAGCAGTTCTTC	CSASPGAHNEQFF
TRBV7-2	.	TRBJ2-1	15	once	TGTGCCAGCACCGCCGTTTCGGGATTCGGCAATGAGCAGTTCTTC	CASTAVSGFGNEQFF
TRBV7-2	.	TRBJ2-1	16	many	TGTGCCAGCAGCTTAGCGAGAGGGGCGGCCTACAATGAGCAGTTCTTC	CASSLARGAAYNEQFF
TRBV7-8	TRBD2	TRBJ2-7	14	.	TGTGCCAGCAGCCCGGGGACTAGCATGTACGAGCAGTACTTC	CASSPGTSMYEQYF
TRBV20-1	TRBD2	TRBJ2-2	13	many	TGCAGTGCTAAAAGCGGGGACACCGGGGAGCTGTTTTTT	CSAKSGDTGELFF
TRBV29-1	TRBD1	TRBJ1-2	13	few	TGCAGCATCGGGACAGGGAGTCTGTATGGCTACACCTTC	CSIGTGSLYGYTF
TRBV7-2	.	TRBJ1-1	16	.	TGTGCCAGCAGCTTAGCGGGGTTCGTGGGTATCGGTGAAGCTTTCTTT	CASSLAGFVGIGEAFF
TRBV20-1	TRBD2	TRBJ2-5	15	.	TGCAGTGCCCCCCACAGCGGGGGGGCTCGGGAGACCCAGTACTTC	CSAPHSGGARETQYF
TRBV15	.	TRBJ2-2	14	many	TGTGCCACCAGCATAAAGGACAGCACCGGGGAGCTGTTTTTT	CATSIKDSTGELFF
TRBV25-1	.	TRBJ2-1	11	few	TGTGCCAGCAGGGACCTTGTAGGGCAGTTCTTC	CASRDLVGQFF
TRBV6-2/TRBV6-3	.	TRBJ2-7	16	.	TGTTCCAGCAGTTACTCGCGGGCAGGGATGGTCTACGAGCAGTACTTC	CSSSYSRAGMVYEQYF
TRBV24-1	.	TRBJ1-5	12	many	TGTGCCACCAGTGACGGGGTCCAGCCCCAGCATTTT	CATSDGVQPQHF
TRBV6-2/TRBV6-3	.	TRBJ1-6	14	.	TGTGCCAGCAGTTACCCGCAGGGAAATTCACCCCTCCACTTT	CASSYPQGNSPLHF
TRBV20-1	.	TRBJ1-6	14	few	TGCAGTGCTAGTCGCGGGCCCCCTAATTCACCCCTCCACTTT	CSASRGPPNSPLHF
TRBV28	.	TRBJ2-1	15	few	TGTGCCAGCAGTCCACGGGCGGGCCAGTACAATGAGCAGTTCTTC	CASSPRAGQYNEQFF
TRBV5-1	TRBD2	TRBJ2-3	18	.	TGCGCCAGCAGCTCGGGACTAGCGGGAGCTCCTTACACAGATACGCAGTATTTT	CASSSGLAGAPYTDTQYF
TRBV6-2/TRBV6-3	TRBD1	TRBJ2-7	16	few	TGTGCCGACGAGTCTTATGGGGACAGGGGAACCTACGAGCAGTACTTC	CADESYGDRGTYEQYF
TRBV28	TRBD2	TRBJ2-7	14	.	TGTGCCAGCAGGCATAGCGGGGGGGCCTACGAGCAGTACTTC	CASRHSGGAYEQYF
TRBV10-3	.	TRBJ2-7	15	few	TGTGCCATCAGTGGAGTTTCGGGGGAGGACTACGAGCAGTACTTC	CAISGVSGEDYEQYF
TRBV9	.	TRBJ2-1	13	.	TGTGCCAGCAGCGTCCGGATAGAGAATGAGCAGTTCTTC	CASSVRIENEQFF
TRBV5-1	.	TRBJ2-3	14	few	TGCGCCAGCAGCTTGGGGGCGACAGCAGATACGCAGTATTTT	CASSLGATADTQYF
TRBV4-2	.	TRBJ2-7	12	few	TGTGCCAGCAGCCACCTCGCGCGCGAGCAGTACTTC	CASSHLAREQYF
TRBV4-2	.	TRBJ2-3	20	.	TGTGCCAGCAGCCAAACTTGGTTATATTCGGAGCGGTATTACACAGATACGCAGTATTTT	CASSQTWLYSERYYTDTQYF
TRBV9	TRBD2	TRBJ2-7	15	many	TGTGCCAGCAGCCCTCTGGCGGGGGGCTCCTACGAGCAGTACTTC	CASSPLAGGSYEQYF
TRBV7-2	.	TRBJ2-3	14	.	TGTGCCAGCAGCGAGATATGGGGGCCAGGTACGCAGTATTTT	CASSEIWGPGTQYF
TRBV5-5	.	TRBJ2-1	13	.	TGTGCCAGCAGCTTGGCGGCGGGTTATGAGCAGTTCTTC	CASSLAAGYEQFF
TRBV10-3	.	TRBJ2-3	14	.	TGTGCCATCAGGAGGGCGGGGAGCACAGATACGCAGTATTTT	CAIRRAGSTDTQYF
TRBV29-1	TRBD2	TRBJ2-1	15	.	TGCAGCGTCTCACTACTAGCGGGAGTTGGGGGTGAGCAGTTCTTC	CSVSLLAGVGGEQFF
TRBV4-2	TRBD2	TRBJ2-1	13	.	TGTGCCAGCAGCCAAGATAAAGCGGGGGATCTGTTCTTC	CASSQDKAGDLFF
TRBV7-9	.	TRBJ1-4	13	few	TGTGCCAGCAGCTATGGGGCGGAGGAAAAACTGTTTTTT	CASSYGAEEKLFF
TRBV25-1	.	TRBJ2-5	15	few	TGTGCCAGCAGTGAATTGGGCACCCAGCAAGAGACCCAGTACTTC	CASSELGTQQETQYF
TRBV10-2	TRBD2	TRBJ2-1	13	few	TGCGCCAGCAAGGGACTACATAACAATGAGCAGTTCTTC	CASKGLHNNEQFF
TRBV12-3/TRBV12-4	TRBD1	TRBJ2-7	14	few	TGTGCCAGCAGGGGGACAGGGTACTCCTACGAGCAGTACTTC	CASRGTGYSYEQYF
TRBV6-1	.	TRBJ1-4	14	.	TGTGCCAGCAGCAAAGACAGGCTTGCGGGAAAACTGTTTTTT	CASSKDRLAGKLFF
TRBV7-2	.	TRBJ2-7	13	.	TGTGCCAGCAGCTTAGCTCATACCTACGAGCAGTACTTC	CASSLAHTYEQYF
TRBV6-1	TRBD1	TRBJ1-6	14	.	TGTGCCAGCAGTCCCGACAGGGGGCATTCACCCCTCCACTTT	CASSPDRGHSPLHF
TRBV12-3/TRBV12-4	.	TRBJ2-1	12	few	TGTGCCAGCAGTTTAGTTGGGGTTTGGCAGTTCTTC	CASSLVGVWQFF
TRBV5-8	TRBD2	TRBJ2-7	15	few	TGTGCCAGCAGCTATAAACACGTCGGGACTAGCGAGTTCCACTTC	CASSYKHVGTSEFHF
TRBV7-9	.	TRBJ2-3	13	.	TGTGCCAGCAGCAAAGACAGCCGAGATACGCAGTATTTT	CASSKDSRDTQYF
TRBV11-2	.	TRBJ2-1	18	.	TGTGCCAGCAGCTTATGGATGGGCGGGTCCGTCTCCTACAATGAGCAGTTCTTC	CASSLWMGGSVSYNEQFF
TRBV4-3	TRBD2	TRBJ2-7	16	.	TGCGCCAGCAGCCAAGTCCTCGTAGCGGGCAAGTACGAGCAGTACTTC	CASSQVLVAGKYEQYF
TRBV5-5	TRBD2	TRBJ2-7	17	few	TGTGCCAGCAGCTCACGACTAGCGGGGGTCCTATTCTACGAGCAGTACTTC	CASSSRLAGVLFYEQYF
TRBV3-1	TRBD1	TRBJ1-2	13	many	TGTGCCAGCAGCCAGGGACAGGGAAACGGCTACACCTTC	CASSQGQGNGYTF
TRBV6-5	.	TRBJ1-4	13	.	TGTGCCAGCAGTTACTCGGGACCCGGGAAACTGTTTTTT	CASSYSGPGKLFF
TRBV20-1	.	TRBJ1-4	13	.	TGCAGTGCTAGATCCAGGTCAAATGAAAAACTGTTTTTT	CSARSRSNEKLFF
TRBV7-9	TRBD2	TRBJ2-5	15	many	TGTGCCAGCAGCTCCGGACTAGCGGGGGTGGAGACCCAGTACTTC	CASSSGLAGVETQYF
TRBV7-6	.	TRBJ2-7	14	many	TGTGCCAGCACCCCAGGGGGGGGCTTTTACGAGCAGTACTTC	CASTPGGGFYEQYF